These 23 T cell receptor beta chains were sequenced from one sample in a study of T cells after posttransplantation cyclophosphamide. Treatment was busulfan-fludarabine conditioning, a marrow graft, and cyclophosphamide on days +3 and +4. Sequencing used immunoSEQ multiplex PCR; TCRdb keeps in-frame clones, though not all of them. Observed in the sample are about 10,000 clones, none of them singletons. The sequencing here drew on PBMCs, taken about 350 days after allogeneic stem cell transplant with posttransplant cyclophosphamide. All receptors come from a male patient between 50 and 60 years old who received an allogeneic stem cell transplant from a related donor and was CMV-positive. Some T cells here may be from the graft donor.

This clone was counted many times. This rearrangement joins TRBV27 to TRBJ2-2, with D possibly TRBD2 on 6 matching bases. Germline CDR1 is MNHEY and CDR2 is SMNVEV (reference sequence). The V gene lost 7 bases and the J gene lost 8 bases, with 26 bases spanning the gap. The CDR3 runs to 17 residues. This CDR3 reads CASTERPGLLPFGELFF. Written as DNA, the CDR3 is TGTGCCAGCACCGAAAGGCCGGGACTTTTGCCGTTTGGGGAGCTGTTTTTT.

This clone is medium-sized by share. V is TRBV7-9 and J is TRBJ2-1; 13 nucleotides agree with TRBD2. V was clipped by 0 bases and J by 9 bases; unmatched bases: 2. Germline V gives CDR1 SEHNR, CDR2 FQNEAQ (reference sequence). This CDR3 has 15 residues. The CDR3 is CASSLAGLAGPEQFF. The CDR3 coding sequence is TGTGCCAGCAGCTTAGCGGGACTAGCGGGACCTGAGCAGTTCTTC.

The sample holds many counts of this clone. This sequence joins TRBV11-3 and TRBJ2-4, with TRBD1 as a possible D gene (6 bases). The length of the CDR3 is 13 residues. Germline V lookup: CDR1 SGHNT, CDR2 YENEEA. V dropped 1 base and J dropped 9 bases, with 10 bases sitting between them. This CDR3 is CASSLAGDRIQYF. The CDR3 bases are TGTGCCAGCAGCTTAGCAGGGGACCGCATTCAGTACTTC. Full variable domain (rest looked up from reference TRBV11-3 and TRBJ2-4): EAGVVQSPRYKIIEKKQPVAFWCNPISGHNTLYWYLQNLGQGPELLIRYENEEAVDDSQLPKDRFSAERLKGVDSTLKIQPAELGDSAVYLCASSLAGDRIQYFGAGTRLSVL.

This clone was counted ten times or more. The DNA of the CDR3 is TGTGCCAGCACCTTAACTCCGCCGGGGGTAGCCTACGAGCAGTACTTC. Encoded protein: CASTLTPPGVAYEQYF. The V call is TRBV6-4, the J call TRBJ2-7, with D possibly TRBD2 on 6 matching bases. Trimming took off 7 bases at V and 2 bases at J, with 21 bases between the two ends. Germline V gene lookup returns CDR1 MRHNA and CDR2 SNTAGT. There are 16 residues in the CDR3.

This clone has a handful of counts. The junction and the germline gene differ at one end; a read error may be behind it. The chain joins TRBV2 to TRBJ1-5; a possible D gene is TRBD1 (6 bases). The CDR3 has 15 amino acids. Germline V CDR1 and CDR2: SNHLY, FYNNEI. Written as DNA, the CDR3 is TGTGCCAGCAGGGAAGGGGCAGGGGACAATCAGGCCCAGCATTTT. Amino acid sequence: CASREGAGDNQAQHF.

This clone was counted many times. The V call is TRBV5-1, the J call TRBJ2-1; TRBD2 aligns across 7 bases. The junction had 6 bases not matched to a gene; V was cut back by 0 bases and J by 9 bases. In germline, CDR1 is SGHRS, CDR2 YFSETQ. The CDR3 contains 14 residues. The CDR3 DNA sequence: TGCGCCAGCAGCTTGGATTCTAGCGGAGCTGAGCAGTTCTTC. This gives the protein CASSLDSSGAEQFF. The full variable domain, completed using reference TRBV5-1 and TRBJ2-1, is KAGVTQTPRYLIKTRGQQVTLSCSPISGHRSVSWYQQTPGQGLQFLFEYFSETQRNKGNFPGRFSGRQFSNSRSEMNVSTLELGDSALYLCASSLDSSGAEQFFGPGTRLTVL.

This clone was detected ten times or more. The genes are TRBV2 and TRBJ1-4, with 10 bases lining up with TRBD1. The CDR3 runs to 16 residues. J was trimmed by 2 bases and V by 5 bases; bases with no gene match: 5. Germline values: CDR1 SNHLY, CDR2 FYNNEI. In DNA, the CDR3 is TGTGCCAGCAGTAGCCGACAGGGGGCGACTAATGAAAAACTGTTTTTT. Translation gives CASSSRQGATNEKLFF.

Within the sample, this clone is medium-sized (0.01 to 0.1%). This chain links TRBV4-1 with TRBJ1-1; 8 positions agree with TRBD1. Losses at the gene ends were 5 bases for V and 7 bases for J; bases not matched to a gene: 9. The CDR3 has 14 residues. Germline loops: CDR1 MGHRA, CDR2 YSYEKL. DNA for the CDR3: TGCGCCAGCAGCTTTCGGACAGGGAAGTATGAAGCTTTCTTT. Translated, it gives CASSFRTGKYEAFF.

This clone was recorded many times. The CDR3 region has the DNA TGCGCCAGCAGCCAAGATGCGGGCCTACCCCTCCACTTT. Protein product: CASSQDAGLPLHF. This chain joins TRBV4-3 and TRBJ1-6; D remains ambiguous. The CDR3 sequence is 13 residues long. The V and J ends lost 0 bases and 12 bases respectively, with 9 bases between them. In germline, CDR1 is LGHNA, CDR2 YSLEER.

This clone was counted a few times. This may stem from a read error, because a much larger clone lies one nucleotide away. This rearrangement joins TRBV5-1 to TRBJ1-3; D unresolved. There are 13 residues in the CDR3. V lost 6 bases, J lost 8 bases, and 15 bases lay in between. Germline values: CDR1 SGHRS, CDR2 YFSETQ. The CDR3 sequence: CASNPREGDTIYF. In DNA, the CDR3 is TGCGCCAGCAACCCCCGTGAGGGTGACACCATATATTTT.

This clone appeared many times. The chain carries TRBV18 and TRBJ2-1; no definite D call. Looked up from germline, CDR1 is KGHSH and CDR2 is LQKENI. Trimming cost V 6 bases and J 1 base, with 16 bases left between them. The CDR3 spans 16 residues. The CDR3 spells CASSLRNDNSYNEQFF. The CDR3 DNA follows: TGTGCCAGCTCCCTTAGGAACGACAATTCCTACAATGAGCAGTTCTTC. Drawing the rest from reference TRBV18 and TRBJ2-1, the complete variable domain is NAGVMQNPRHLVRRRGQEARLRCSPMKGHSHVYWYRQLPEEGLKFMVYLQKENIIDESGMPKERFSAEFPKEGPSILRIQQVVRGDSAAYFCASSLRNDNSYNEQFFGPGTRLTVL.

This clone was seen only a few times. This sequence joins TRBV27 and TRBJ2-3, with a possible D match to TRBD2 (5 bases). Germline CDR1 reads MNHEY; CDR2 reads SMNVEV (reference sequence). Trimming removed 2 bases at V and 6 bases at J, with 21 bases between. This CDR3 region has 17 residues. CDR3 protein: CASSLTPPGKATDTQYF. The CDR3 nucleotides are TGTGCCAGCAGTTTAACGCCGCCGGGGAAAGCCACCGATACGCAGTATTTT.

This clone was seen repeatedly, ten times or more. The chain combines TRBV5-1 with TRBJ2-2; 15 bases map to TRBD2. The CDR3 runs to 19 residues. Trimming at V came to 0 bases and at J to 2 bases, leaving 5 bases not matched to a gene. Germline values: CDR1 SGHRS, CDR2 YFSETQ. CDR3 sequence: CASSLVRTSGRDNTGELFF. CDR3 nucleotide sequence: TGCGCCAGCAGCTTGGTCAGGACTAGCGGGAGGGACAACACCGGGGAGCTGTTTTTT.

By proportion, this clone is medium-sized. V is TRBV6-1 and J is TRBJ1-5; D call uncertain. Per germline, CDR1 MNHNS and CDR2 SASEGT. Deletions cut 4 bases from V and 0 bases from J, with 7 bases between. The CDR3 is 14 residues long. The CDR3 DNA sequence: TGTGCCAGCAGTGTGGAGGATAGCAATCAGCCCCAGCATTTT. Protein sequence: CASSVEDSNQPQHF.

Many counts were recorded for this clone. CDR3 in amino acids: CSAISWQDTAEAFF. The CDR3 nucleotides read TGCAGCGCCATTTCGTGGCAGGACACGGCTGAAGCTTTCTTT. The gene calls are TRBV29-1 and TRBJ1-1; D might be TRBD1 (5 bases). The germline V gene encodes CDR1 SQVTM and CDR2 ANQGSEA. V shed 7 bases and J shed 6 bases, with 21 bases lying between them. CDR3 length: 14 residues.

This clone was recorded at least ten times. This chain links TRBV11-2 with TRBJ1-3; tentatively, D is TRBD1 (6 bases). This CDR3 has 16 residues. Germline V CDR1 and CDR2: SGHAT, FQNNGV. Deletions cut 2 bases from V and 0 bases from J, with 11 bases between. DNA of the CDR3: TGTGCCAGCAGCTTATTTACAGGGAGCTCTGGAAACACCATATATTTT. Its translation: CASSLFTGSSGNTIYF.

This clone has a count of ten or more. This sequence joins TRBV7-9 and TRBJ2-5; 8 nucleotides match TRBD2. The germline V gene has CDR1 SEHNR and CDR2 FQNEAQ (reference sequence). CDR3 size: 13 residues. Germline trimming cut 9 bases from V and 2 bases from J; bases unmatched to any gene: 5. CDR3 sequence reads: CASQAGGQETQYF. CDR3 DNA: TGTGCCAGTCAGGCGGGAGGACAAGAGACCCAGTACTTC. Filled out from reference TRBV7-9 and TRBJ2-5, the complete variable domain reads DTGVSQNPRHKITKRGQNVTFRCDPISEHNRLYWYRQTLGQGPEFLTYFQNEAQLEKSRLLSDRFSAERPKGSFSTLEIQRTEQGDSAMYLCASQAGGQETQYFGPGTRLLVL.

The sample holds a few counts of this clone. This chain uses TRBV18 with TRBJ2-7; no clear D. The germline gives CDR1 KGHSH, CDR2 LQKENI. V lost 4 bases and J lost 3, with 7 bases in between. The length of the CDR3 is 12 residues. In DNA form, the CDR3 reads TGTGCCAGCTCACGAAACGGCTACGAGCAGTACTTC. Its protein is CASSRNGYEQYF.

This clone was observed many times. V and J are TRBV29-1 and TRBJ2-3, with D maybe TRBD2 (7 bases). Germline V lookup: CDR1 SQVTM, CDR2 ANQGSEA. The CDR3 consists of 15 residues. The V end lost 6 bases, the J end lost 4 bases, and 20 bases lay between the germline ends. CDR3 in amino acids: CSVSVGGAFADTQYF. In nucleotides, the CDR3 is TGCAGCGTCTCCGTTGGGGGGGCCTTTGCAGATACGCAGTATTTT.

This clone was counted many times. V usage is TRBV15 and J usage is TRBJ1-5; tentatively, D is TRBD1 (6 bases). The V and J ends lost 9 bases and 4 bases respectively, with 13 bases between them. The germline gives CDR1 LNHNV, CDR2 YYDKDF (reference sequence). This CDR3 is 13 amino acids long. CDR3 in DNA: TGTGCCACGAGAGGACAGCCTAATCAGCCCCAGCATTTT. Protein sequence: CATRGQPNQPQHF.

This clone qualifies as medium-sized (0.01 to 0.1%). The chain combines TRBV6-6 with TRBJ1-2, with 8 bases lining up with TRBD1. Germline trimming cut 10 bases from V and 6 bases from J; bases unmatched to any gene: 19. Germline CDR1 reads MNHNY; CDR2 reads SVGAGI (reference sequence). This CDR3 has 16 amino acids. The CDR3 coding sequence is TGTGCCACGGAAGGATCAAGCAGGGGGCGCCGGCATGGCTACACCTTC. It specifies CATEGSSRGRRHGYTF.

This clone showed up many times. The rearrangement links TRBV4-1 to TRBJ2-7; D may be TRBD2 (6 bases). Deletions cut 5 bases from V and 2 bases from J, with 13 bases between. CDR1 and CDR2 from the germline V gene are MGHRA and YSYEKL. The CDR3 consists of 14 residues. In nucleotides, the CDR3 is TGCGCCAGCAGCGCGCGGGGAGTGACCTACGAGCAGTACTTC. Translated, it gives CASSARGVTYEQYF.

In this sample, this clone turned up many times. This sequence joins TRBV11-2 and TRBJ2-4; TRBD1 agrees at 9 bases. V gave up 8 bases and J gave up 8 bases; unmatched junction bases: 7. CDR1 and CDR2 (germline): SGHAT, FQNNGV. The CDR3 sequence is 13 residues long. The CDR3 region has the DNA TGTGCCAGCGGCTCGGGACAGGGCGACATTCAGTACTTC. Its protein is CASGSGQGDIQYF. Based on the CDR3 plus reference TRBV11-2 and TRBJ2-4, the full variable domain is EAGVAQSPRYKIIEKRQSVAFWCNPISGHATLYWYQQILGQGPKLLIQFQNNGVVDDSQLPKDRFSAERLKGVDSTLKIQPAKLEDSAVYLCASGSGQGDIQYFGAGTRLSVL.